A selection of T cell receptor beta chains follows, all from one sample in a study of T cells in narcolepsy. Only in-frame clones appear in the TCRdb table, and some are missing; sequencing was by immunoSEQ multiplex PCR. This table has fewer than 30,000 clones, roughly 83% appearing once. The sequenced material came from CD45RA- memory CD4+ T cells from PBMCs. These TCRs come from a human donor with narcolepsy. The CDR3 runs from the conserved cysteine through the conserved F or W. Each record gives: D gene, J gene, clone size, V gene, CDR3 DNA, CDR3 protein. The D gene is left open where the match is weak. Not all rows give a size; the values are once, few, many and, for expanded clones, a class.

TRBD1	TRBJ2-7	NA	TRBV11-2	TGTGCCAGCAGCCGGGACAGGGAATCTGACGAGCAGTACTTC	CASSRDRESDEQYF
NA	TRBJ2-5	NA	TRBV7-2	TGTGCCAGCAGCTTAGAGCTAGCGTCCCAAGAGACCCAGTACTTC	CASSLELASQETQYF
NA	TRBJ2-2	NA	TRBV5-6	TGTGCCAGCAGCCCGGGCGGCACCGGGGAGCTGTTTTTT	CASSPGGTGELFF
NA	TRBJ2-1	NA	TRBV6-5	TGTGCCAGCCAAAGAACAGGGACTACCTACAATGAGCAGTTCTTC	CASQRTGTTYNEQFF
NA	TRBJ1-4	NA	TRBV11-1	TGTGCCAGCAGCCCCAGAGGGAACAGAGCTAATGAAAAACTGTTTTTT	CASSPRGNRANEKLFF
NA	TRBJ1-6	NA	TRBV30	TGTGCCTGGAGTGTACCCGGGAATTCACCCCTCCACTTT	CAWSVPGNSPLHF
NA	TRBJ2-6	once	TRBV5-4	TGTGCCAGCAGTGACCGCGGTACTGGGGCCAACGTCCTGACTTTC	CASSDRGTGANVLTF
NA	TRBJ1-2	NA	TRBV4-1	TGCGCCAGCAGCCAAGTTCGGGGCGCGATGGGTGGCTACACCTTC	CASSQVRGAMGGYTF
NA	TRBJ1-2	NA	TRBV28	TGTGCCAGCACCATTGGGGGGGGGTATAGCTATGGCTACACCTTC	CASTIGGGYSYGYTF
NA	TRBJ1-6	NA	TRBV30	TGTGCCTGGAGCCCGGAGCAGGGGAATAATTCACCCCTCCACTTT	CAWSPEQGNNSPLHF
NA	TRBJ1-3	NA	TRBV7-2	TGTGCCAGCAGCGTCCGGGACACCCCTCGCTCTGGAAACACCATATATTTT	CASSVRDTPRSGNTIYF
NA	TRBJ1-5	NA	TRBV4-3	TGCGCCAGCAGCCCGGGACCGGTGGGGCCCCAGCATTTT	CASSPGPVGPQHF
NA	TRBJ2-5	NA	TRBV6-5	TGTGCCAGCGCCCGGGATCGGAGAGGGAAGACCCAGTACTTC	CASARDRRGKTQYF
NA	TRBJ1-1	once	TRBV13	TGTGCCAGCAGCCCCAGGCGGGCGGCGAACACTGAAGCTTTCTTT	CASSPRRAANTEAFF
TRBD1	TRBJ2-7	NA	TRBV30	TGTGCCTGGAGTGGGACAGGGGGCGAGCAGTACTTC	CAWSGTGGEQYF
TRBD1	TRBJ2-1	NA	TRBV6-1	TGTGCCAGCAGTGAGGACAGGGACAATGAGCAGTTCTTC	CASSEDRDNEQFF
NA	TRBJ1-3	NA	TRBV6-6	TGTGCCTGCTTCCGGGACGGTGGAAACACCATATATTTT	CACFRDGGNTIYF
NA	TRBJ1-5	NA	TRBV19	TGTGCCAGTTGCACAGGGAGAGGTCAGCCCCAGCATTTT	CASCTGRGQPQHF
NA	TRBJ2-1	few	TRBV29-1	TGCAGCGTTGAGACACAGGATGAGCAGTTCTTC	CSVETQDEQFF
NA	TRBJ2-3	NA	TRBV13	TGTGCCAGCAGCTCTCGTTCTAGAACAGATACGCAGTATTTT	CASSSRSRTDTQYF
TRBD1	TRBJ2-3	NA	TRBV28	TGTGCCAGCAGTTCACGACAGGGCCGCACAGATACGCAGTATTTT	CASSSRQGRTDTQYF
NA	TRBJ2-7	NA	TRBV7-9	TGTGCCAGCAGCATGAGTGGAGCGGCGGGGTCGGCTTACGAGCAGTACTTC	CASSMSGAAGSAYEQYF
TRBD2	TRBJ2-2	NA	TRBV28	TGTGCCAGCAGTCCCTCGGGGGGAGGTGCCGGGGAGCTGTTTTTT	CASSPSGGGAGELFF
NA	TRBJ2-1	NA	TRBV6-5	TGTGCCAGCAGTTACTCGAGTGTAGACAATGAGCAGTTCTTC	CASSYSSVDNEQFF
NA	TRBJ2-1	NA	TRBV30	TGTGCCTGGAGTGTAACGTCCCATGAGCAGTTCTTC	CAWSVTSHEQFF
NA	TRBJ2-5	NA	TRBV6-5	TGTGCCAGCAGTTATGGCCTTGGGGAGACCCAGTACTTC	CASSYGLGETQYF
NA	TRBJ2-6	NA	TRBV6-4	TGTGCCAGCAGTGACTTGTACAGTAAGTCTGGGGCCAACGTCCTGACTTTC	CASSDLYSKSGANVLTF
TRBD2	TRBJ2-1	NA	TRBV29-1	TGCAGCGTTGATACTAGGGCTAGCGGGAGTTATGAGCAGTTCTTC	CSVDTRASGSYEQFF
NA	TRBJ2-7	NA	TRBV27	TGTGCCAGCAATGGGGGCTACGAGCAGTACTTC	CASNGGYEQYF
TRBD2	TRBJ2-1	NA	TRBV11-2	TGTGCCAGCAGCTTAAATAGCGGGACAACCTACAATGAGCAGTTCTTC	CASSLNSGTTYNEQFF
NA	TRBJ2-7	NA	TRBV11-2	TGTGCCAGCAGCTTAGACCCCTGGGGGTCCTACGAGCAGTACTTC	CASSLDPWGSYEQYF
TRBD1	TRBJ2-7	NA	TRBV27	TGTGCCAGCAGTTTATTCGGGACAGGGGGCGAGCAGTACTTC	CASSLFGTGGEQYF
TRBD2	TRBJ2-1	NA	TRBV2	TGTGCCAGCAGTTTGGGGGGTAGCGGGAGGGATGAGCAGTTCTTC	CASSLGGSGRDEQFF
NA	TRBJ2-7	NA	TRBV9	TGTGCCAGCAGCGCTAAGACAGGAGCCACCTACGAGCAGTACTTC	CASSAKTGATYEQYF
TRBD2	TRBJ2-3	NA	TRBV29-1	TGCAGCGTAGTGCCGGGACTAGCGGGATCAGATACGCAGTATTTT	CSVVPGLAGSDTQYF
NA	TRBJ1-2	NA	TRBV14	TGTGCCAGCAGCCCCGGCCCCGTTGGCTACACCTTC	CASSPGPVGYTF
NA	TRBJ2-7	NA	TRBV28	TGTGCCAGCAGTCCGATCTGGAACGAGCAGTACTTC	CASSPIWNEQYF
NA	TRBJ1-1	NA	TRBV5-5	TGTGCCAGCAGCTTAGGCGGGGCCACCGGCACTGAAGCTTTCTTT	CASSLGGATGTEAFF
TRBD1	TRBJ2-2	NA	TRBV6-6	TGTGCCAGCAGTTACCCGACAGGGGGCGCGGGCGGGGAGCTGTTTTTT	CASSYPTGGAGGELFF
NA	TRBJ2-7	NA	TRBV6-1	TGTGCCAGCAGTCGGGCGACGTTATACGAGCAGTACTTC	CASSRATLYEQYF
TRBD1	TRBJ2-7	once	TRBV18	TGTGCCAGCTCACCAGGGACAGGGGGCCACGAGCAGTACTTC	CASSPGTGGHEQYF
NA	TRBJ2-7	NA	TRBV2	TGTGCCACCTTACCCGACCCCGCTGCCTCCTACGAGCAGTACTTC	CATLPDPAASYEQYF
TRBD2	TRBJ2-2	NA	TRBV9	TGTGCCAGCAGCCCGGGGGGGTCTAACACCGGGGAGCTGTTTTTT	CASSPGGSNTGELFF
TRBD1	TRBJ1-1	NA	TRBV30	TGTGCCTGGAGTAGGGACAGGGGGCACGGTGAAGCTTTCTTT	CAWSRDRGHGEAFF
TRBD2	TRBJ2-1	NA	TRBV5-4	TGTGCCAGCACCAGAGCTAGCGGGGGGGTAGGTGAGCAGTTCTTC	CASTRASGGVGEQFF
NA	TRBJ1-5	NA	TRBV15	TGTGCCACCAGCGTGGGTGATAGCAATCAGCCCCAGCATTTT	CATSVGDSNQPQHF
TRBD2	TRBJ2-2	NA	TRBV11-3	TGTGCCAGCAGCTCTAGCGGGGACAGCCTGAACACCGGGGAGCTGTTTTTT	CASSSSGDSLNTGELFF
TRBD1	TRBJ2-1	NA	TRBV7-2	TGTGCCAGCAGCTTCCTAAGGGGGCCGGGTGATGAGCAGTTCTTC	CASSFLRGPGDEQFF
TRBD2	TRBJ2-3	NA	TRBV25-1	TGTGCCAGCAGTGAAAGGGGCGGGAGCAGCACAGATACGCAGTATTTT	CASSERGGSSTDTQYF
TRBD1	TRBJ2-3	NA	TRBV6-1	TGTGCCAGCAGTCGGACAGGGGAGGGCACAGATACGCAGTATTTT	CASSRTGEGTDTQYF
NA	TRBJ2-3	NA	TRBV30	TGTGCCTGGAGTAGGAGGGAACGAGATACGCAGTATTTT	CAWSRRERDTQYF
NA	TRBJ2-1	NA	TRBV6-5	TGTGCCAGCATCCGAACCAGTCCCAATGAGCAGTTCTTC	CASIRTSPNEQFF
TRBD1	TRBJ2-3	NA	TRBV18	TGTGCCAGCTCCGGTGGGACAGGGGGCACAGATACGCAGTATTTT	CASSGGTGGTDTQYF
NA	TRBJ1-5	NA	TRBV4-1	TGCGCCAGCAGCCAAGATCGTTTAGGGGTCCGCAATCAGCCCCAGCATTTT	CASSQDRLGVRNQPQHF
NA	TRBJ1-1	NA	TRBV20-1	TGCAGTGCTGAGGAGAACACTGAAGCTTTCTTT	CSAEENTEAFF
NA	TRBJ1-3	NA	TRBV7-2	TGTGCCAGCAGCCCCAGGATCTCTGGAAACACCATATATTTT	CASSPRISGNTIYF
NA	TRBJ2-7	NA	TRBV7-9	TGTGCCAGCAGCTCTGTGACTCAATCCTCCTACGAGCAGTACTTC	CASSSVTQSSYEQYF
NA	TRBJ1-4	NA	TRBV29-1	TGCAGCGTTGGGAGGGGGAGCGAAAAACTGTTTTTT	CSVGRGSEKLFF
TRBD1	TRBJ1-4	NA	TRBV2	TGTGCCAGCCGGGGACAGGGCGGTGAAAAACTGTTTTTT	CASRGQGGEKLFF
TRBD1	TRBJ1-2	NA	TRBV6-4	TGTGCCAGCAGTGTTGGACAGGGGGCAGGTGGCTACACCTTC	CASSVGQGAGGYTF